This entry lists 32 T cell receptor beta chains sequenced from one sample in a study of blood T cell repertoires in COVID-19. Using immunoSEQ multiplex PCR, the repertoire was profiled, and TCRdb retains in-frame clones only, with some absent. The table has approximately 150,000 clones, 82% seen once; the top ten hold around 18%. Sequenced: PBMCs or T cells enriched from blood (not recorded which). The origin of the receptors is a man aged 60-69 years who had recovered from COVID-19.

The chain has TRBV2 and TRBJ2-7, with TRBD2 matching 8 bases. The CDR3 sequence is 16 residues long. The trim removed 4 bases at V and 4 bases at J, leaving 12 bases unmatched. CDR1 is SNHLY, CDR2 FYNNEI, per germline. Written as DNA, the CDR3 is TGTGCCAGCAGTGGACGGCGAGGTAGCGGGAAATACGAGCAGTACTTC. The encoded protein is CASSGRRGSGKYEQYF.

A word on this clone: At one of its ends the junction is not consistent with the germline gene, which may arise from a read error. Here the CDR3 reads CASSLGGQAYEQYF. The CDR3 nucleotides are TGTGCTAGCAGCTTAGGAGGACAGGCCTACGAGCAGTACTTC. This chain connects TRBV7-7 to TRBJ2-7; TRBD1 matches at 7 bases. The germline V gene encodes CDR1 SSHAT and CDR2 FNYEAQ (reference sequence). The CDR3 is 14 amino acids.

The chain recombines TRBV3-1 (or the pseudogene TRBV3-2) with TRBJ2-1; weak D call: TRBD2 (6 bases). The CDR3 is 11 amino acids. Germline V gene sequence: CDR1 LGHDT, CDR2 YNNKEL (reference sequence). Trimming stripped 6 bases from V and 10 bases from J, with 10 bases between. CDR3 bases: TGTGCCAGCAGACGGGAGCGGGAGCAGTTCTTC. Protein product: CASRREREQFF.

There are a few counts of this clone. The genes are TRBV10-3 and TRBJ1-5, with 9 bases that match TRBD1. The CDR3 sequence is 14 residues long. V gave up 8 bases and J gave up 3 bases; unmatched junction bases: 5. Germline V gives CDR1 ENHRY, CDR2 SYGVKD. DNA for the CDR3: TGTGCCATCTGGACAGGGGCAAACAATCAGCCCCAGCATTTT. Translated: CAIWTGANNQPQHF.

This chain links TRBV6-5 with TRBJ2-7; 8 bases fit TRBD2. The germline gives CDR1 MNHEY, CDR2 SVGAGI. The V and J ends lost 11 bases and 0 bases, in that order; junction bases with no gene match: 9. The CDR3 is made up of 14 amino acids. The CDR3 protein is CAGSGGTTSYEQYF. CDR3 bases: TGTGCCGGATCGGGGGGGACAACCTCCTACGAGCAGTACTTC.

The chain is built from TRBV5-4 and TRBJ2-7; D gene uncertain. CDR1 SGHNT and CDR2 YYREEE come from the germline V gene (reference sequence). The V end was cut by 0 bases, the J end by 2 bases, with 9 bases between. The CDR3 extends over 14 amino acids. The CDR3 nucleotides read TGTGCCAGCAGCTTGGCCGGTGTGACCTACGAGCAGTACTTC. It codes for CASSLAGVTYEQYF.

Many counts were recorded for this clone. The V and J genes are TRBV3-1 (or the pseudogene TRBV3-2) and TRBJ2-7; D not resolved. Trimming shortened V by 4 bases and J by 4 bases, and 8 bases separated the two germline ends. CDR1 is LGHDT and CDR2 is YNNKEL in the germline V gene (reference sequence). The CDR3 length is 12 residues. The CDR3 coding sequence is TGTGCCAGCAGCCCAACCGGGTACGAGCAGTACTTC. Its protein product is CASSPTGYEQYF.

This sequence joins TRBV27 and TRBJ2-1; TRBD1 agrees at 8 bases. The trim removed 6 bases at V and 5 bases at J, leaving 9 bases unmatched. Germline V gene lookup returns CDR1 MNHEY and CDR2 SMNVEV (reference sequence). This CDR3 is 15 amino acids long. The CDR3 protein is CASRMIGQGNNEQFF. The CDR3 region has the DNA TGTGCCAGCAGAATGATAGGACAGGGTAACAATGAGCAGTTCTTC.

The chain is built from TRBV28 and TRBJ2-3; TRBD2 aligns across 10 bases. With V trimmed by 5 bases and J by 3 bases, 8 bases remained unmatched. The CDR3 extends over 16 amino acids. Germline loops: CDR1 MDHEN, CDR2 SYDVKM. The chain's CDR3 is CASSSGGGARTDTQYF. Here the CDR3 DNA reads TGTGCCAGCAGTAGCGGGGGGGGAGCACGGACAGATACGCAGTATTTT.

The chain uses TRBV6-9 and TRBJ1-2, with 7 nucleotides matching TRBD1. CDR1 MNHGY and CDR2 SVAAGI come from the germline V gene. The CDR3 is made up of 11 amino acids. V lost 10 bases, J lost 5 bases, and 4 bases stayed unmatched. CDR3 sequence (DNA): TGTGCCATACACAGGGGATATGGCTACACCTTC. Translating gives CAIHRGYGYTF.

This rearrangement joins TRBV5-8 to TRBJ2-5; 10 bases match TRBD2. Germline CDR1 reads SGHTS; CDR2 reads YDEGEE. Germline trimming cut 0 bases from V and 5 bases from J; bases unmatched to any gene: 4. The CDR3 consists of 15 residues. The CDR3 nucleotides read TGTGCCAGCAGCTTGGGGGCTAGCGGGAGTGAGACCCAGTACTTC. Protein: CASSLGASGSETQYF.

The rearrangement links TRBV28 to TRBJ1-1, with a weak D call TRBD1 (5 bases). Germline CDR1 and CDR2: MDHEN and SYDVKM. The CDR3 is 14 residues long. V was clipped by 5 bases and J by 0 bases, with 10 bases between them. CDR3 amino acids: CASSLTGVNTEAFF. In DNA form, the CDR3 reads TGTGCCAGCAGTCTAACAGGTGTGAACACTGAAGCTTTCTTT.

This sequence joins TRBV7-2 and TRBJ1-5; TRBD1 matches 8 bases. Germline CDR1 and CDR2: SGHTA and FQGNSA. The CDR3 is made up of 15 amino acids. The V and J ends lost 3 bases and 5 bases, in that order; junction bases with no gene match: 6. CDR3 sequence: CASSFVGTGDQPQHF. The CDR3 nucleotides are TGTGCCAGCAGCTTCGTAGGGACAGGTGATCAGCCCCAGCATTTT.

V usage is TRBV28 and J usage is TRBJ1-1; 8 bases are a match to TRBD1. The CDR3 contains 17 residues. The V and J ends lost 4 bases and 1 base, in that order; junction bases with no gene match: 11. Germline CDR1 reads MDHEN; CDR2 reads SYDVKM. The chain's CDR3 is CASSSVSRTGRNTEAFF. The CDR3 DNA reads as TGTGCCAGCAGTTCAGTAAGTAGGACAGGGAGGAACACTGAAGCTTTCTTT.

This chain connects TRBV21-1 to TRBJ1-5. TRBV21-1 represents a pseudogene. The length of the CDR3 is 13 residues. The CDR3 coding sequence is TGTGCCAGCAGCAAGTATAGCAATCAGCCCCAGCATTTT. It yields the protein CASSKYSNQPQHF.

The CDR3 coding sequence is TGCGCCAGCAGCTCCCAGGGTCCCCCTAATGAAAAACTGTTTTTT. Its translation: CASSSQGPPNEKLFF. This chain uses TRBV5-1 with TRBJ1-4, with D perhaps TRBD1 (5 bases). The V end was cut by 3 bases, the J end by 3 bases, with 12 bases between. Germline CDR1 SGHRS, CDR2 YFSETQ. This CDR3 is 15 amino acids long.

The V gene is TRBV19, the J gene TRBJ2-3; the D gene is possibly TRBD1 (6 bases). The germline gives CDR1 LNHDA, CDR2 SQIVND (reference sequence). There are 15 residues in the CDR3. V was pared by 1 base and J by 2 bases, with 10 bases between. The DNA for the CDR3 is TGTGCCAGTAGTATAGGGACAGAGAACACAGATACGCAGTATTTT. Its translation: CASSIGTENTDTQYF.

This rearrangement joins TRBV27 to TRBJ1-6; 8 bases align to TRBD1. The CDR3 loop spans 15 amino acids. Germline values: CDR1 MNHEY, CDR2 SMNVEV (reference sequence). Trimming cost V 2 bases and J 10 bases; bases outside gene matches: 7. The CDR3 DNA is TGTGCCAGCAGTTTAGCGAGGACAGGGAAATCACCCCTCCACTTT. This sequence encodes CASSLARTGKSPLHF.

Notes on this clone: Compared with germline, one end of the junction differs, possibly owing to a read error. V gene TRBV7-3 combines with J gene TRBJ2-7; weak D call: TRBD1 (6 bases). The CDR3 is 12 amino acids. Germline-derived CDR1 and CDR2 are SGHTA and FQGTGA. CDR3 coding DNA: TGTGCCAGCAGCTTACCCAACAGGGACCCGTCCTTC. Protein sequence: CASSLPNRDPSF. The complete variable domain, with remaining parts taken from reference TRBV7-3 and TRBJ2-7, reads GAGVSQTPSNKVTEKGKYVELRCDPISGHTALYWYRQSLGQGPEFLIYFQGTGAADDSGLPNDRFFAVRPEGSVSTLKIQRTERGDSAVYLCASSLPNRDPSFGPGTRLTVT.

To note about this clone: The sample carries other DNA sequences with the same CDR3. The chain carries TRBV7-9 and TRBJ2-7; 9 bases are a match to TRBD1. The length of the CDR3 is 14 residues. The V segment lost 3 bases and the J segment 0 bases; nucleotides outside the gene matches: 0. The V gene's germline CDR1 is SEHNR and CDR2 FQNEAQ (reference sequence). Here the CDR3 reads CASSLTGGSYEQYF. CDR3 DNA: TGTGCCAGCAGCTTGACAGGGGGCTCCTACGAGCAGTACTTC. The entire variable domain, with the rest obtained from reference TRBV7-9 and TRBJ2-7, is as follows: DTGVSQNPRHKITKRGQNVTFRCDPISEHNRLYWYRQTLGQGPEFLTYFQNEAQLEKSRLLSDRFSAERPKGSFSTLEIQRTEQGDSAMYLCASSLTGGSYEQYFGPGTRLTVT.

This sequence joins TRBV5-1 and TRBJ1-4, with D possibly TRBD1 on 5 matching bases. This CDR3 region has 16 residues. Germline V gene sequence: CDR1 SGHRS, CDR2 YFSETQ. Trimming shortened V by 3 bases and J by 0 bases, and 12 bases separated the two germline ends. The CDR3 DNA sequence: TGCGCCAGCAGCTCAACCCCGGGGGCAACTAATGAAAAACTGTTTTTT. It translates to CASSSTPGATNEKLFF.

This CDR3 is CASSFGWSHQETQYF. DNA for the CDR3: TGTGCCAGCAGCTTTGGGTGGAGCCACCAAGAGACCCAGTACTTC. The V call is TRBV7-2, the J call TRBJ2-5; D is ambiguous. This CDR3 comprises 15 residues. V was shortened by 3 bases and J by 0 bases, with 11 bases between the two germline ends. Germline CDR1 is SGHTA and CDR2 is FQGNSA.

This clone appeared a few times. This rearrangement joins TRBV18 to TRBJ2-4; 14 positions match TRBD2. Per germline, CDR1 KGHSH and CDR2 LQKENI. The CDR3 totals 17 residues. Trimming removed 3 bases from V and 2 bases from J; junction bases left unmatched: 3. The CDR3 sequence: CASSPGTSGSPKNIQYF. The CDR3 nucleotides are TGTGCCAGCTCACCCGGGACTAGCGGGAGTCCCAAAAACATTCAGTACTTC.

The chain joins TRBV10-3 to TRBJ2-3; the match to TRBD2 covers 13 bases. CDR1 and CDR2 (germline): ENHRY, SYGVKD. V shed 6 bases, J shed 2 bases, and the junction held 2 bases outside the gene matches. This CDR3 is built from 15 residues. The CDR3 region has the DNA TGTGCCATCAGCGGACTAGCGGGAGCCACAGATACGCAGTATTTT. Its translation is CAISGLAGATDTQYF.

In this sample, this clone turned up once. The rearrangement uses TRBV7-8 and TRBJ1-1, with D unresolved. Germline V lookup: CDR1 SGHVS, CDR2 FQNEAQ. V was pared by 2 bases and J by 0 bases, with 10 bases between. There are 15 residues in the CDR3. The CDR3 DNA is TGTGCCAGCAGCTTAAAGAGGCAGCTGAACACTGAAGCTTTCTTT. Translation gives CASSLKRQLNTEAFF. The entire variable domain, with the rest obtained from reference TRBV7-8 and TRBJ1-1, is as follows: GAGVSQSPRYKVAKRGQDVALRCDPISGHVSLFWYQQALGQGPEFLTYFQNEAQLDKSGLPSDRFFAERPEGSVSTLKIQRTQQEDSAVYLCASSLKRQLNTEAFFGQGTRLTVV.

The rearrangement joins TRBV7-3 to TRBJ2-7, with 8 bases that match TRBD2. The V gene end was trimmed by 1 base and the J gene end by 1 base; junction bases not matched to a gene: 3. The germline V gene encodes CDR1 SGHTA and CDR2 FQGTGA. The CDR3 runs 15 residues. CDR3 DNA: TGTGCCAGCAGCTTAAGCGGCGGGAGGTCCTACGAGCAGTACTTC. Residues: CASSLSGGRSYEQYF.

V is TRBV5-1 and J is TRBJ1-2, with 7 bases identical to TRBD1. Trimming cost V 4 bases and J 4 bases; bases outside gene matches: 7. CDR1 and CDR2 (germline): SGHRS, YFSETQ. The CDR3 consists of 14 residues. This CDR3 is CASSPTGDPYGYTF. CDR3 DNA: TGCGCCAGCAGCCCTACAGGGGATCCCTATGGCTACACCTTC. The full variable domain, completed using reference TRBV5-1 and TRBJ1-2, is KAGVTQTPRYLIKTRGQQVTLSCSPISGHRSVSWYQQTPGQGLQFLFEYFSETQRNKGNFPGRFSGRQFSNSRSEMNVSTLELGDSALYLCASSPTGDPYGYTFGSGTRLTVV.

This chain connects TRBV29-1 to TRBJ1-4, with 10 bases identical to TRBD1. CDR3 size: 20 residues. CDR1 is SQVTM and CDR2 is ANQGSEA in the germline V gene. The junction had 26 bases not matched to a gene; V was cut back by 6 bases and J by 7 bases. The CDR3 loop is CSVGGFQTGGTDYSPEKLFF. The CDR3 bases are TGCAGCGTCGGGGGTTTCCAGACAGGGGGCACTGATTACTCACCTGAAAAACTGTTTTTT.

V is TRBV2 and J is TRBJ1-1, with TRBD1 identical over 8 bases. The CDR3 sequence is 13 residues long. Germline trimming cut 6 bases from V and 7 bases from J; bases unmatched to any gene: 7. Germline loops: CDR1 SNHLY, CDR2 FYNNEI. The CDR3 loop reads CASREGTGLEAFF. The DNA of the CDR3 is TGTGCCAGCAGGGAGGGGACAGGCCTTGAAGCTTTCTTT.

This CDR3 reads CASSRDRLSGELFF. The CDR3 coding sequence is TGTGCCAGCAGTCGGGACAGGCTGTCCGGGGAGCTGTTTTTT. V is TRBV5-6 and J is TRBJ2-2; 8 bases line up with TRBD1. Per the germline V gene, CDR1 is SGHDT and CDR2 is YYEEEE. This CDR3 comprises 14 residues. V trimming: 5 bases; J trimming: 6 bases; junction bases outside the gene matches: 6.

The chain carries TRBV5-1 and TRBJ2-6; D uncertain. Per the germline V gene, CDR1 is SGHRS and CDR2 is YFSETQ. With 1 base removed from V and 2 bases from J, the gap between germline ends came to 4 bases. CDR3 size: 14 residues. Written as DNA, the CDR3 is TGCGCCAGCAGCTTGTTAACTGGGGCCAACGTCCTGACTTTC. Its translation is CASSLLTGANVLTF.

V is TRBV28 and J is TRBJ2-2; 8 positions match TRBD1. Germline loops: CDR1 MDHEN, CDR2 SYDVKM. After removal of 4 bases from V and 3 bases from J, the junction contained 1 base not matched to a gene. The CDR3 is made up of 14 amino acids. CDR3 nucleotide sequence: TGTGCCAGCAGTTACAGGGGGGACACCGGGGAGCTGTTTTTT. Translated: CASSYRGDTGELFF.